This T cell receptor beta chain was found in a study of T cell responses to AZD1222 COVID-19 vaccine. Germline values: CDR1 LGHDT, CDR2 YNNKEL (reference sequence). This CDR3 spans 15 amino acids. J lost 4 bases, V lost 5 bases, and 8 bases had no gene match. Produced via immunoSEQ multiplex PCR; TCRdb's table is partial and in-frame only. The sample has more than 95,000 clones, approximately 88% seen once. The V call is TRBV3-1 (or the pseudogene TRBV3-2), the J call TRBJ1-5, with 7 bases lining up with TRBD1. The receptor was derived from an adult in good health. The sequences come from peripheral blood, collected on day 0 of AZD1222 vaccination. CDR3 DNA: TGTGCCAGCAGCTCCGGGGGCAGGGGGAATCAGCCCCAGCATTTT. Protein: CASSSGGRGNQPQHF.